This TCR beta chain was sequenced in a study of pediatric ulcerative colitis. The CDR3 totals 13 residues. Germline V gene lookup returns CDR1 SGHDT and CDR2 YYEEEE. Trimming removed 4 bases from V and 14 bases from J; junction bases left unmatched: 12. Study-wide results and limits: Compared with controls, ulcerative colitis showed greater blood-rectum clone sharing. Repertoires came from total lymphocyte DNA, so rare subsets like regulatory T cells may be missed.

About this clone itself: Its antigen is unidentified.

Samples were sequenced at Survey level, maximum 500,000 reads. Only in-frame clones appear in the TCRdb table, and some are missing; sequencing was by immunoSEQ multiplex PCR. The profile covers tens of thousands of clones, with approximately 87% appearing a single time and roughly 3.8% taken by the ten largest. Sequencing used blood. The chain uses TRBV5-6 and TRBJ2-1, with 7 bases lining up with TRBD1. The source is a boy aged 5 to 17 with severe ulcerative colitis. CDR3 sequence: CASSPQQGTGEFF. CDR3 coding DNA: TGTGCCAGCAGCCCCCAACAGGGGACGGGCGAGTTCTTC. Filled out from reference TRBV5-6 and TRBJ2-1, the complete variable domain reads DAGVTQSPTHLIKTRGQQVTLRCSPKSGHDTVSWYQQALGQGPQFIFQYYEEEERQRGNFPDRFSGHQFPNYSSELNVNALLLGDSALYLCASSPQQGTGEFFGPGTRLTVL.